A selection of T cell receptor beta chains follows, all from one sample in a study of post-analysis software for immune sequencing data. A single record per CDR3 protein comes from TCRdb applying MiXCR to the PCR reads. Of about 210,000 distinct CDR3 sequences in the sample, 25% to 30% were seen once. The sequenced sample was blood. The receptor source for this set is a girl between 2 and 17 years old with multiple sclerosis. Each CDR3 is given without its conserved first and last residue.

TRBJ2-4 | TRBV20-1 | SARDWAPGAKNIQY
TRBJ1-2 | TRBV7-2 | ASRQFRGIYGYT
TRBJ2-1 | TRBV10-1 | AAEGQNNEQF
TRBJ2-1 | TRBV2 | ASSEASGSYNEQF
TRBJ2-7 | TRBV3-1 | ASSQHDYEQY
TRBJ1-5 | TRBV27 | ASSLEGIQPQH
TRBJ1-1 | TRBV20-1 | SASWAIMNTEAF
TRBJ1-1 | TRBV7-8 | ASSLAPAGGTDMNTEAF
TRBJ2-3 | TRBV12-3/TRBV12-4 | ASSLARGASITDTQY
TRBJ2-3 | TRBV3-1 | ASSQDEQIDTQY
TRBJ1-2 | TRBV5-1 | ASSLTGDYT
TRBJ2-5 | TRBV15 | ATKARNQETQY
TRBJ2-7 | TRBV27 | ASSLIGGLAGGGTYEQY
TRBJ1-1 | TRBV9 | ASSSRDRGPRTEAF
TRBJ2-7 | TRBV27 | ASSPHGGSGRARYEQY
TRBJ2-7 | TRBV20-1 | SAKTSGRAVSYEQY
TRBJ2-2 | TRBV7-2 | ASSLKLANTGELF
TRBJ2-6 | TRBV6-1 | ASTGQGPSGANVLT
TRBJ2-5 | TRBV18 | ASSPDSRETQY
TRBJ1-3 | TRBV12-3/TRBV12-4 | ASSLTSGNTIY
TRBJ1-1 | TRBV5-1 | ASRPQTRNTEAF
TRBJ1-2 | TRBV21-1 | ASASIGDRGPDYGYT
TRBJ2-5 | TRBV5-1 | ASSLVGRGETQY